The T cell receptor beta chain described here comes from a study of T-cell reconstitution after alpha-beta-depleted transplantation in children. V was clipped by 0 bases and J by 0 bases; unmatched bases: 12. Germline V gene lookup returns CDR1 SGHAT and CDR2 FQNNGV. The CDR3 is made up of 21 amino acids. Unique molecular identifiers were built into the TCRbeta library. TCRdb ran MiXCR on the PCR reads and lists one entry per CDR3 protein. This table has over 300,000 distinct CDR3 sequences, 10% appearing once. This receptor was obtained from a human donor who donated a stem cell graft to a child with acute lymphoblastic leukemia. Sequencing was performed on PBMCs from the stem cell graft donor, taken from the stem cell graft. The chain carries TRBV11-2 and TRBJ2-1; 12 nucleotides agree with TRBD2. The CDR3 is CASSLDSLAGGPTSSYNEQFF. CDR3 in DNA: TGTGCCAGCAGCTTAGATTCTCTAGCGGGAGGGCCTACGAGCTCCTACAATGAGCAGTTCTTC.